The T cell receptor (beta chain) described here comes from a study of T cell responses to AZD1222 COVID-19 vaccine. Study-wide results and caveats: Spike was spanned by vaccine-associated CD4 TCRs, which were dominant at 160-218 and 743-854. Nearly half of spike-specific TCRs reportedly target variant regions that are unmutated in the B.1.351 and B.1.1.7 variants. Most donors were white British and more were female, and clonal diversity was possibly underestimated.

Assay used: immunoSEQ multiplex PCR; TCRdb lists only in-frame clones, some missing. The data show 98,000 or so clones, with more than 85% seen just once and 4% to 5.5% held by the top ten. Details on this clone: Its antigen is currently unknown.

The V end lost 4 bases, the J end lost 0 bases, and 18 bases lay between the germline ends. The CDR3 is made up of 18 amino acids. Germline lookup yields CDR1 SEHNR and CDR2 FQNEAQ (reference sequence). The source is an adult in good health. The sequencing here drew on peripheral blood, taken on day 0 of AZD1222 vaccination. The chain combines TRBV7-9 with TRBJ2-2; the D gene is possibly TRBD1 (6 bases). In DNA, the CDR3 is TGTGCCAGCAGCTCGACAGGAGCCCTTTCCACGAACACCGGGGAGCTGTTTTTT. Translating gives CASSSTGALSTNTGELFF.